This T cell receptor beta chain is drawn from a study of a mutant IDH1 vaccine in newly diagnosed glioma. Repertoires were generated with immunoSEQ multiplex PCR, while TCRdb's copy carries only in-frame clones and drops some. The sample includes approximately 36,000 clones, around nine tenths of them seen just once. Germline loops: CDR1 SEHNR, CDR2 FQNEAQ (reference sequence). Trimming cost V 8 bases and J 8 bases; bases outside gene matches: 14. The CDR3 is 15 residues long. Stated time point: baseline, week 1 (first vaccination visit). The treatment denotes: pre-vaccination baseline after standard-of-care therapy. The study enrolled donors with new WHO grade 3 or 4 IDH1-mutant, ATRX-lost astrocytomas.

This sequence joins TRBV7-9 and TRBJ1-2, with 10 positions matching TRBD1. This TCR derives from a man in his late teens or twenties with glioma. Sequencing used PBMCs, obtained from a glioma patient treated with radiotherapy, temozolomide or both. CDR3 protein: CASAAGTGALGGYTF. The CDR3 region has the DNA TGTGCCAGCGCTGCCGGGACAGGGGCCCTCGGAGGCTACACCTTC.